This TCR beta chain was identified during a study of T-cell reconstitution after alpha-beta-depleted transplantation in children. CDR3 length equals 14 residues. Germline V lookup: CDR1 SGHRS, CDR2 YFSETQ. The J segment lost 3 bases and the V segment lost 3 bases, leaving 3 bases of the junction unmatched. This clonotype was counted at least ten times. Molecular barcoding with unique molecular identifiers was used for the TCRbeta library. TCRdb ran MiXCR on the PCR reads and lists one entry per CDR3 protein. The sample lists about 610,000 distinct CDR3 sequences; over 9.5% were seen once. The sequence was obtained from a human donor who donated a stem cell graft to a child with acute myeloid leukemia. The chain employs TRBV5-1 and TRBJ2-5, with TRBD1 matching over 9 bases. Sequenced material: PBMCs from the stem cell graft donor, taken from the stem cell graft. In nucleotides, the CDR3 is TGCGCCAGCAGCTACCGGACAGGGGAAGAGACCCAGTACTTC. This codes for CASSYRTGEETQYF.